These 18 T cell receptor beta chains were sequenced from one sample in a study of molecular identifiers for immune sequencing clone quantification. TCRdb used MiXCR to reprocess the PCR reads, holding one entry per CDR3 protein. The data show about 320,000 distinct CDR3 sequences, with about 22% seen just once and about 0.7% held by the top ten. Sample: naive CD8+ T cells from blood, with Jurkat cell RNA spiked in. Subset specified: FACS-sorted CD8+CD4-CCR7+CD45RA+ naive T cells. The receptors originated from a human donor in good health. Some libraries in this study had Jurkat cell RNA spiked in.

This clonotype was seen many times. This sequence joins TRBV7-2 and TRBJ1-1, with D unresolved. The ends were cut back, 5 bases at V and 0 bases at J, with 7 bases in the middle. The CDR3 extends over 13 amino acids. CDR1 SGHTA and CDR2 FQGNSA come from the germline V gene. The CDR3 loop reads CASSLTMNTEAFF. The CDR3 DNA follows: TGTGCCAGCAGCCTTACGATGAACACTGAAGCTTTCTTT.

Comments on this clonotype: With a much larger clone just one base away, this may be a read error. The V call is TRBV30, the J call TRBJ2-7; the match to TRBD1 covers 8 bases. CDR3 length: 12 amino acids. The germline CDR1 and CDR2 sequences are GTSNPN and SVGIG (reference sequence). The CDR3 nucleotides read TGTGCCCGGAGGGAGGACAGGGCCGAGCAGTACTTC. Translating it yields CARREDRAEQYF. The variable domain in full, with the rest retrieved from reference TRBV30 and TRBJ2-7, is SQTIHQWPATLVQPVGSPLSLECTVEGTSNPNLYWYRQAAGRGLQLLFYSVGIGQISSEVPQNLSASRPQDRQFILSSKKLLLSDSGFYLCARREDRAEQYFGPGTRLTVT.

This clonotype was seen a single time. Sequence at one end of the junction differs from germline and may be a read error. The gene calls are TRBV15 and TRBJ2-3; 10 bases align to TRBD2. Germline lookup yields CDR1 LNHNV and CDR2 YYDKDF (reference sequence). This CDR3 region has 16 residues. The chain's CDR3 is CATSRAIAGGTDMQYF. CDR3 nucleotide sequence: TGTGCCACCAGCAGAGCTATAGCGGGGGGCACAGATATGCAGTATTTT.

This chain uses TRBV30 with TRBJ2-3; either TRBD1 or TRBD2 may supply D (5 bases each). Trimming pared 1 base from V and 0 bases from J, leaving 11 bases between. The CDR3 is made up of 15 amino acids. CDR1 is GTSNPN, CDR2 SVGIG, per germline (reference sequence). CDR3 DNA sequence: TGTGCCTGGAGTGAGGGGAGTGCTAGCACAGATACGCAGTATTTT. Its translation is CAWSEGSASTDTQYF.

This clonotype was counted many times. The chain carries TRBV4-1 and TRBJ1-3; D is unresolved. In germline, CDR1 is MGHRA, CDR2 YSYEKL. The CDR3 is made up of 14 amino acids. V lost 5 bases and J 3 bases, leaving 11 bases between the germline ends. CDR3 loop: CASSFIERGNTIYF. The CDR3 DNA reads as TGCGCCAGCAGCTTTATTGAACGTGGAAACACCATATATTTT.

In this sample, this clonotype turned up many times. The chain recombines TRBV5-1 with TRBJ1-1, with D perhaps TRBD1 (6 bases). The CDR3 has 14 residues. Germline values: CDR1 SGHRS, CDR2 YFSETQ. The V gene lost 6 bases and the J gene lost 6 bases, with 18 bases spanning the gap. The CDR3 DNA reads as TGCGCCAGCACCAAAACAACAGGGTGGGCTGAAGCTTTCTTT. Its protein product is CASTKTTGWAEAFF.

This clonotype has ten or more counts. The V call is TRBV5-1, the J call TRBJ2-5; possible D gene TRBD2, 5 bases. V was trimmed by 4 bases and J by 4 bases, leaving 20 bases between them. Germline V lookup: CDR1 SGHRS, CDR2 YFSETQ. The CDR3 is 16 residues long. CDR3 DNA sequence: TGCGCCAGCAGCGGAGGTACGGTGGCAGGTAGAGAGACCCAGTACTTC. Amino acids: CASSGGTVAGRETQYF.

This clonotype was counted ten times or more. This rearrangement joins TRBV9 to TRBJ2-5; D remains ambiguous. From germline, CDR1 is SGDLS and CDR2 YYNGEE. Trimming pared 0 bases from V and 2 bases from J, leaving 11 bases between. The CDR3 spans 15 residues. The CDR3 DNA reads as TGTGCCAGCAGCGTAGGGTTCACCGAACAAGAGACCCAGTACTTC. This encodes CASSVGFTEQETQYF.

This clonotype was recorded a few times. The chain's CDR3 is CASSLIRPGPDTNYGYTF. CDR3 bases: TGTGCCAGCAGCTTAATTCGTCCAGGGCCGGATACTAACTATGGCTACACCTTC. The rearrangement links TRBV11-2 to TRBJ1-2, with D possibly matching TRBD1 (5 bases). This CDR3 has 18 amino acids. Trimming took off 2 bases at V and 0 bases at J, with 19 bases between the two ends. CDR1 and CDR2 (germline): SGHAT, FQNNGV. The complete variable domain, with remaining parts taken from reference TRBV11-2 and TRBJ1-2, reads EAGVAQSPRYKIIEKRQSVAFWCNPISGHATLYWYQQILGQGPKLLIQFQNNGVVDDSQLPKDRFSAERLKGVDSTLKIQPAKLEDSAVYLCASSLIRPGPDTNYGYTFGSGTRLTVV.

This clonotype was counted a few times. CDR3 in DNA: TGCGCCAGCAGCCAAAAAGAAGCCCAGGGGGCCGACGAGCAGTACTTC. This gives the protein CASSQKEAQGADEQYF. The J gene is TRBJ2-7, the V gene TRBV4-1, with TRBD1 identical over 8 bases. V gave up 2 bases and J gave up 5 bases; unmatched junction bases: 11. Per the germline V gene, CDR1 is MGHRA and CDR2 is YSYEKL. The CDR3 consists of 16 residues.

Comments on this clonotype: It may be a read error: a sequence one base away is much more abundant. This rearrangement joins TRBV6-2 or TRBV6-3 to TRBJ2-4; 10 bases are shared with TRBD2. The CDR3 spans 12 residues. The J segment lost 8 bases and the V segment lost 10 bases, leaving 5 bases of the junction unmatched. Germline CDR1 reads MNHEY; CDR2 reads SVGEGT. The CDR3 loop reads CATGLAKHIQYF. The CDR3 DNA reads TGTGCCACGGGACTAGCGAAACACATTCAGTACTTC.

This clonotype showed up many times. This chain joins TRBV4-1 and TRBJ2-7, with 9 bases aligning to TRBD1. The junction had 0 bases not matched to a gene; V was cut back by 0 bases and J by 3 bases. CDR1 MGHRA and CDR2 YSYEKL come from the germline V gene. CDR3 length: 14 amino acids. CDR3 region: CASSQETGGYEQYF. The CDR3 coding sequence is TGCGCCAGCAGCCAAGAGACAGGGGGCTACGAGCAGTACTTC.

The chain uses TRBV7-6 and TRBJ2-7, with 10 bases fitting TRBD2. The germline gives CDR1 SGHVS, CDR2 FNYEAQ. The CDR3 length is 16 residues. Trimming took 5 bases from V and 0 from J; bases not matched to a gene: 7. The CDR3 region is CASSEDSGGSSYEQYF. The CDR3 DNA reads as TGTGCCAGCAGCGAAGATAGCGGGGGGAGCTCCTACGAGCAGTACTTC.

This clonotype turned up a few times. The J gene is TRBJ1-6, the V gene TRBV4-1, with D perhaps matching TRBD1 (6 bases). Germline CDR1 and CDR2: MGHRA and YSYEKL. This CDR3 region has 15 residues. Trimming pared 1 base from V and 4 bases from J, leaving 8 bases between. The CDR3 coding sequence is TGCGCCAGCAGCCAAGTTCAGGGGTATAATTCACCCCTCCACTTT. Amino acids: CASSQVQGYNSPLHF.

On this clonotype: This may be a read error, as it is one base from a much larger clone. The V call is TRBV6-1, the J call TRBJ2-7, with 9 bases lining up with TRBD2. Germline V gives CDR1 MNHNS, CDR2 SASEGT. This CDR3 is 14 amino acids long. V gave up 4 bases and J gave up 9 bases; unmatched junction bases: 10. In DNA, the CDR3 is TGTGCCAGCAGTGGTTCTAGCGGGAATTTCGCGCAGTACTTC. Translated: CASSGSSGNFAQYF.

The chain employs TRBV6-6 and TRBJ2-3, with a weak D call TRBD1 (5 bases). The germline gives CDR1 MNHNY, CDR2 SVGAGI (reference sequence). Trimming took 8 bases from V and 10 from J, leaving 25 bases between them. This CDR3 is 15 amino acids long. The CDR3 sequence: CASGKSSGFTGAQYF. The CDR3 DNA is TGTGCCAGCGGTAAATCTTCGGGCTTCACAGGTGCGCAGTATTTT.

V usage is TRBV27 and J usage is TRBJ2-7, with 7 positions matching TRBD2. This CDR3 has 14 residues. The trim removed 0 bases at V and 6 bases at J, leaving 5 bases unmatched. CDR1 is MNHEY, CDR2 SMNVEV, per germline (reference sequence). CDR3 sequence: CASSLSAGVGEQYF. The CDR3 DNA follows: TGTGCCAGCAGTTTATCTGCGGGGGTCGGCGAGCAGTACTTC.

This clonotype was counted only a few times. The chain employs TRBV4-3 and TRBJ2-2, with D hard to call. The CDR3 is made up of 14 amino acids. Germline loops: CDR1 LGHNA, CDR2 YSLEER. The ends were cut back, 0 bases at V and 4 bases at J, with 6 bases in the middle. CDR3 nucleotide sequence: TGCGCCAGCAGCCAAGACAAGTTCACCGGGGAGCTGTTTTTT. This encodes CASSQDKFTGELFF.